This T cell receptor beta chain was identified in a study of blood T cells in healthy people across ages. Primers used in a second PCR of about 6 to 12 cycles were a sample-barcoded 5' primer and a J-beta primer mix. Sequencing of every sample gave 2.5 million or more CDR3-containing paired-end reads. TCRdb called the 5' RACE reads again in MiXCR, with one record for every CDR3 protein. This sample has about 640,000 distinct CDR3 sequences, with roughly three fifths found just once. Each donor was a healthy Caucasian individual from Russia, aged about 6 to 90. Germline assignment: CDR1 SGHRS and CDR2 YFSETQ. This CDR3 comprises 14 residues. V was clipped by 0 bases and J by 1 base, with 8 bases between them.

Source material: blood. The chain combines TRBV5-1 with TRBJ2-7; D gene uncertain. This TCR was recovered from a man aged 60-69 years in good health. The CDR3 nucleotides are TGCGCCAGCAGCTTGGGCTCGGATTCCTACGAGCAGTACTTC. This encodes CASSLGSDSYEQYF.